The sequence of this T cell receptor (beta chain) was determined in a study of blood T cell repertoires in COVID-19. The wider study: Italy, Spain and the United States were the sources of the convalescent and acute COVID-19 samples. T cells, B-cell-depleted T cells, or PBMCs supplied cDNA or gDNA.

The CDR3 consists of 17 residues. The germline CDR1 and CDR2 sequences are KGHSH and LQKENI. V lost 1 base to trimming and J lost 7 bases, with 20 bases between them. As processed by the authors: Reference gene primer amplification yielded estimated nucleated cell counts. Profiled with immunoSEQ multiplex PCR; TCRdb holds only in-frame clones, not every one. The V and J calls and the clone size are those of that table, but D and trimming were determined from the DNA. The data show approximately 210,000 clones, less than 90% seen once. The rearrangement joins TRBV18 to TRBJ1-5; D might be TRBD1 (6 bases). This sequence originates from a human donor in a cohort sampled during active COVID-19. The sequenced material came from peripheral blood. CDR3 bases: TGTGCCAGCTCACCACGTCCCCCCGCAGGGGTTAACCAGCCCCAGCATTTT. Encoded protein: CASSPRPPAGVNQPQHF.